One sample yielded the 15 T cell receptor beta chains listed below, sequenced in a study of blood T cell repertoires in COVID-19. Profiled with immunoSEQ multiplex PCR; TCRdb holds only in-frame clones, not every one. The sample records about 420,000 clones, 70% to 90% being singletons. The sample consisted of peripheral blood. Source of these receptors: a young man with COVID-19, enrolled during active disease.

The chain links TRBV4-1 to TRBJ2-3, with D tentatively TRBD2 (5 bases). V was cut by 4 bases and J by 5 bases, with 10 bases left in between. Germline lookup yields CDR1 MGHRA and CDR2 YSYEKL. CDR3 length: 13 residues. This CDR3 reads CASSRLLVDTQYF. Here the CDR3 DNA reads TGCGCCAGCAGCCGACTACTAGTAGATACGCAGTATTTT.

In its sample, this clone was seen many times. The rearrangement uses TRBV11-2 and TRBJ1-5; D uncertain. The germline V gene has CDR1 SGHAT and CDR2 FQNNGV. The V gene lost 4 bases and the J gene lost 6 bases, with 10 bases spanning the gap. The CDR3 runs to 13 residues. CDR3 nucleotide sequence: TGTGCCAGCAGCTCGGAGGTGGGTCAGCCCCAGCATTTT. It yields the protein CASSSEVGQPQHF. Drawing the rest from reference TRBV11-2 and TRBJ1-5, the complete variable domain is EAGVAQSPRYKIIEKRQSVAFWCNPISGHATLYWYQQILGQGPKLLIQFQNNGVVDDSQLPKDRFSAERLKGVDSTLKIQPAKLEDSAVYLCASSSEVGQPQHFGDGTRLSIL.

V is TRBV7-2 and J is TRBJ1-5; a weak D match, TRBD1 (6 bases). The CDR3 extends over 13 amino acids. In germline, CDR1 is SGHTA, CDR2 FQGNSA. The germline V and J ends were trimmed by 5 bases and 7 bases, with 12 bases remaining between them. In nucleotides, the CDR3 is TGTGCCAGCAGCCAGGTACAGGGCCAGCCCCAGCATTTT. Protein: CASSQVQGQPQHF.

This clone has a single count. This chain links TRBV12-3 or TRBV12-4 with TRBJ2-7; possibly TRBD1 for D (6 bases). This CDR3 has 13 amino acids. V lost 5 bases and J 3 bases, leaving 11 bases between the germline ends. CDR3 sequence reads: CASSMRGGYEQYF. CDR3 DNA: TGTGCCAGCAGTATGAGAGGGGGCTACGAGCAGTACTTC.

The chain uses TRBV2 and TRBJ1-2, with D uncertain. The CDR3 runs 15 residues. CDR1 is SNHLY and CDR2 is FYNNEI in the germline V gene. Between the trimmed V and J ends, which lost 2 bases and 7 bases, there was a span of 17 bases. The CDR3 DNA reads TGTGCCAGCAGTGAACACAGCGGGCAGAGGAGTGGCTACACCTTC. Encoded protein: CASSEHSGQRSGYTF.

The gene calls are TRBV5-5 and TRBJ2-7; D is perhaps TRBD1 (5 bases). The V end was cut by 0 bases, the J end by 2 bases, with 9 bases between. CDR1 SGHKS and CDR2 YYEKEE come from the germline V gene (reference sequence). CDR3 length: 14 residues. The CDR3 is CASSLVQVAYEQYF. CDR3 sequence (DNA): TGTGCCAGCAGCTTGGTACAGGTCGCCTACGAGCAGTACTTC.

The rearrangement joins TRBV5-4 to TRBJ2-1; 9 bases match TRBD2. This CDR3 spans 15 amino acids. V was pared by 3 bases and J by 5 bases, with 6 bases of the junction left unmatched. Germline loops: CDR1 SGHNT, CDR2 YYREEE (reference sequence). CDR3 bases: TGTGCCAGCAGCTGGACTAGCGAAGTAGACAATGAGCAGTTCTTC. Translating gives CASSWTSEVDNEQFF.

The CDR3 bases are TGTGCCATCAGTGAGTCGTTCGTTTCCGACTCCTATGGCTACACCTTC. Protein sequence: CAISESFVSDSYGYTF. The chain is built from TRBV10-3 and TRBJ1-2; D ambiguous. V was clipped by 0 bases and J by 4 bases, with 15 bases between them. CDR3 length: 16 residues. Per the germline V gene, CDR1 is ENHRY and CDR2 is SYGVKD.

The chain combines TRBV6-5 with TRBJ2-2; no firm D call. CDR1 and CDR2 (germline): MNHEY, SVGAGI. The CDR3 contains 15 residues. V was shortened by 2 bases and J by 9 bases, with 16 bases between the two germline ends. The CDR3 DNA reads TGTGCCAGCAGTTACGGGCAACCACCGGTACGGGAGCTGTTTTTT. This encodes CASSYGQPPVRELFF.

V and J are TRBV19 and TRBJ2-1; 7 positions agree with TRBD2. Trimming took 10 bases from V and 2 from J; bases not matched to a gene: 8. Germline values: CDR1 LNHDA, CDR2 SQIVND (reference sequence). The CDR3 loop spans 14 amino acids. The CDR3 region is CATRGLAAYNEQFF. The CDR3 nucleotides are TGTGCCACAAGAGGCCTAGCGGCCTACAATGAGCAGTTCTTC.

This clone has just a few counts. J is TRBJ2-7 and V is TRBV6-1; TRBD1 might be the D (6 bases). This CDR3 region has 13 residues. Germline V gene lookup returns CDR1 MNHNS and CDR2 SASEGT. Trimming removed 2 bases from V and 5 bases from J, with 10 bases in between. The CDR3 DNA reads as TGTGCCAGCAGTGAAACGGACAGCCACGAGCAGTACTTC. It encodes CASSETDSHEQYF.

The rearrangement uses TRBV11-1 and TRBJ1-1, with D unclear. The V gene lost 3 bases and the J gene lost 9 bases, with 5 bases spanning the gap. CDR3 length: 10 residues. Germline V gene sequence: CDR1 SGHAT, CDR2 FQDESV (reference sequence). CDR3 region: CASSLRKAFF. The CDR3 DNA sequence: TGTGCCAGCAGCTTGAGAAAAGCTTTCTTT.

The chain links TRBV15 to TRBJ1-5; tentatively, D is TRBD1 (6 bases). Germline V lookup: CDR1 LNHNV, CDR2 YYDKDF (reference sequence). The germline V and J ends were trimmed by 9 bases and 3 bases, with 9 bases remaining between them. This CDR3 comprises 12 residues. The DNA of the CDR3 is TGTGCCACGGGACAACTCAATCAGCCCCAGCATTTT. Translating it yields CATGQLNQPQHF. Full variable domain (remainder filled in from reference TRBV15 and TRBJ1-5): DAMVIQNPRYQVTQFGKPVTLSCSQTLNHNVMYWYQQKSSQAPKLLFHYYDKDFNNEADTPDNFQSRRPNTSFCFLDIRSPGLGDTAMYLCATGQLNQPQHFGDGTRLSIL.

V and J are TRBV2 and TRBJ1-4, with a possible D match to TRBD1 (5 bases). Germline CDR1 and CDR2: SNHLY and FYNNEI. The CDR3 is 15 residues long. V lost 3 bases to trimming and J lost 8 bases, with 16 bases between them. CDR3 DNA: TGTGCCAGCAGTGAGATGGGGCAGGTCGCGGAAAAACTGTTTTTT. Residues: CASSEMGQVAEKLFF.

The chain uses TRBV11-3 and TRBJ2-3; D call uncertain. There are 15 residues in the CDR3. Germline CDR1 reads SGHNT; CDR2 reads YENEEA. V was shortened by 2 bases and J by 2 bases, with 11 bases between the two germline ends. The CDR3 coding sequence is TGTGCCAGCAGCTTACCTGAGCCCCTCACAGATACGCAGTATTTT. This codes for CASSLPEPLTDTQYF.